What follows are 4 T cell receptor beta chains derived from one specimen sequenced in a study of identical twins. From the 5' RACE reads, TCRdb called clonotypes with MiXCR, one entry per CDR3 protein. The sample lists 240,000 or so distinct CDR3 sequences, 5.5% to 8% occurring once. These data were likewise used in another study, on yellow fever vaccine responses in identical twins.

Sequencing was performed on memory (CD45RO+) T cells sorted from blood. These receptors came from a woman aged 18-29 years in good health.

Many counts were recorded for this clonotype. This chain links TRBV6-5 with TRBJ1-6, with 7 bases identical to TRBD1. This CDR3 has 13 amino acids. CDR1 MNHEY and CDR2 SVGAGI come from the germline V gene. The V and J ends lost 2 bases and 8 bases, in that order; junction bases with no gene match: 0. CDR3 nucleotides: TGTGCCAGCAGTTACACAGGGGATTCACCCCTCCACTTT. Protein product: CASSYTGDSPLHF.

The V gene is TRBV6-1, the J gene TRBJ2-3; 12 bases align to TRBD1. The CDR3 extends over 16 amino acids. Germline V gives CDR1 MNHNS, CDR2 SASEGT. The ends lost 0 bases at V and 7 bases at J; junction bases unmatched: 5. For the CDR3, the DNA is TGTGCCAGCAGTGAAGCACCGGGACAGGGGGCTAATACGCAGTATTTT. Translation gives CASSEAPGQGANTQYF.

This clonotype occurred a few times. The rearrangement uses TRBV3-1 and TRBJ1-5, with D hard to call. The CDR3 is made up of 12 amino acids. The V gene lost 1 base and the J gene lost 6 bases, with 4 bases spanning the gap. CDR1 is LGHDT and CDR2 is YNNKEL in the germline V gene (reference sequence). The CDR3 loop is CASSQGFQPQHF. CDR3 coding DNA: TGTGCCAGCAGCCAAGGGTTTCAGCCCCAGCATTTT.

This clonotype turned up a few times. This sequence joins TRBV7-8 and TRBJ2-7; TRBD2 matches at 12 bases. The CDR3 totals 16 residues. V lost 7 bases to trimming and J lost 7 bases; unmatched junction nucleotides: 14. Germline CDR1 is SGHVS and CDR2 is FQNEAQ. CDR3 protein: CASMVGVTSGSGEQYF. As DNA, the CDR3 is TGTGCCAGCATGGTGGGGGTGACTAGCGGGAGCGGGGAGCAGTACTTC. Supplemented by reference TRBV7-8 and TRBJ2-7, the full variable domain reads GAGVSQSPRYKVAKRGQDVALRCDPISGHVSLFWYQQALGQGPEFLTYFQNEAQLDKSGLPSDRFFAERPEGSVSTLKIQRTQQEDSAVYLCASMVGVTSGSGEQYFGPGTRLTVT.